These T cell receptor beta chains were read from a single sample in a study of cytomegalovirus exposure and HLA in healthy donors. Produced via immunoSEQ multiplex PCR; TCRdb's table is partial and in-frame only. The sample has under 200,000 clones, about 76% seen once; the top ten hold around 3%. The sequencing sample was made of PBMCs. The receptor set was obtained from a woman in her thirties or forties in good health and CMV-seropositive. The CDR3 runs from the conserved cysteine through the conserved F or W. The D gene is left open where the match is weak.

v_call: TRBV21-1
d_call: .
cdr3_aa: CASSKSGHKGGGNQPQHF

v_call: TRBV7-6
d_call: .
cdr3_aa: CASSLMGDTDTQYF

v_call: TRBV5-5
d_call: TRBD1
cdr3_aa: CASSLNTWAQGDEQYF

v_call: TRBV6-6
d_call: .
cdr3_aa: CASSSTGTDTQYF

v_call: TRBV29-1
d_call: .
cdr3_aa: CSVAHGDTEAFF

v_call: TRBV7-2
d_call: .
cdr3_aa: CASSLVWGLRNSPLHF

v_call: TRBV30
d_call: TRBD2
cdr3_aa: CAWSVGTSGGETQYF

v_call: TRBV7-9
d_call: .
cdr3_aa: CASSLEQYNSPLHF

v_call: TRBV18
d_call: .
cdr3_aa: CASSPAIVNTEAFF

v_call: TRBV11-2
d_call: TRBD1
cdr3_aa: CASHSSTGTYEQYF

v_call: TRBV11-2
d_call: TRBD2
cdr3_aa: CASSLGAGGSDTQYF

v_call: TRBV5-6
d_call: .
cdr3_aa: CASSSLTGNTEAFF

v_call: TRBV6-5
d_call: .
cdr3_aa: CASSRRGGGTEAFF

v_call: TRBV7-9
d_call: .
cdr3_aa: CASRKWAQDEQFF